The 9 T cell receptor beta chains presented below share a single source sample, sequenced in a study of lymphopenia after photon versus proton radiotherapy. Using immunoSEQ multiplex PCR, the repertoire was profiled, and TCRdb retains in-frame clones only, with some absent. The table records 77,000 or so clones, around four fifths of them present only once. The sample here was peripheral blood, taken from a patient treated with proton-based radiotherapy. These receptors all stem from a man in his fifties or sixties with pancreatic cancer.

This chain links TRBV6-6 with TRBJ2-3; the match to TRBD2 covers 9 bases. Germline V gene data show CDR1 as MNHNY and CDR2 as SVGAGI (reference sequence). CDR3 length: 16 amino acids. J lost 2 bases, V lost 8 bases, and 11 bases had no gene match. In DNA form, the CDR3 reads TGTGCCAGCCGTAGACTAGCGGTCCTATACACAGATACGCAGTATTTT. Encoded protein: CASRRLAVLYTDTQYF.

The rearrangement links TRBV7-2 to TRBJ1-4; 7 bases fit TRBD1. V was clipped by 2 bases and J by 7 bases; unmatched bases: 13. This CDR3 contains 17 residues. Germline lookup yields CDR1 SGHTA and CDR2 FQGNSA. In DNA, the CDR3 is TGTGCCAGCAGCTTAAGGGGAAAGGGGGCCGCCTTTGAAAAACTGTTTTTT. Protein: CASSLRGKGAAFEKLFF.

For the CDR3, the DNA is TGTGCCAGCATCCTGGGACAACCGAACACCGGGGAGCTGTTTTTT. Amino acid sequence: CASILGQPNTGELFF. The V gene is TRBV7-2, the J gene TRBJ2-2, with D possibly TRBD1 on 6 matching bases. The CDR3 runs 15 residues. With 7 bases removed from V and 0 bases from J, the gap between germline ends came to 12 bases. Germline loops: CDR1 SGHTA, CDR2 FQGNSA.

Only a few counts were recorded for this clone. The chain is built from TRBV20-1 and TRBJ2-7, with D possibly being TRBD1 (5 bases). V gave up 5 bases and J gave up 5 bases, with 10 bases separating them. The CDR3 runs to 11 residues. Per germline, CDR1 DFQATT and CDR2 SNEGSKA (reference sequence). The CDR3 DNA follows: TGCAGTGCTTTCCGGACACACGAGCAGTACTTC. This encodes CSAFRTHEQYF.

The genes are TRBV4-1 and TRBJ2-5; 14 positions agree with TRBD2. The germline CDR1 and CDR2 sequences are MGHRA and YSYEKL. Losses at the gene ends were 1 base for V and 5 bases for J; bases not matched to a gene: 0. The CDR3 is 15 residues long. The chain's CDR3 is CASSQGTSGRETQYF. Here the CDR3 DNA reads TGCGCCAGCAGCCAAGGGACTAGCGGGAGGGAGACCCAGTACTTC.

J is TRBJ1-3 and V is TRBV30, with 8 nucleotides matching TRBD1. The CDR3 is 14 amino acids. CDR1 is GTSNPN, CDR2 SVGIG, per germline (reference sequence). The V gene end was trimmed by 8 bases and the J gene end by 2 bases; junction bases not matched to a gene: 8. CDR3 in amino acids: CALGTGQAGNTIYF. The CDR3 coding sequence is TGTGCCCTCGGGACAGGCCAGGCTGGAAACACCATATATTTT.

The gene calls are TRBV6-1 and TRBJ1-2, with TRBD1 matching over 8 bases. With V trimmed by 6 bases and J by 6 bases, 6 bases remained unmatched. Germline loops: CDR1 MNHNS, CDR2 SASEGT. This CDR3 has 13 amino acids. Here the CDR3 DNA reads TGTGCCAGCAGAGGACAGGGCAGAAATGGCTACACCTTC. Translated: CASRGQGRNGYTF.

In regard to this clone: Within the sample, other DNA sequences also encode this same CDR3. This CDR3 reads CASSLGTSTDTQYF. In nucleotides, the CDR3 is TGTGCCAGCAGCTTAGGGACTAGCACAGATACGCAGTATTTT. The chain combines TRBV7-6 with TRBJ2-3; possible D gene TRBD2, 5 bases. Trimming stripped 1 base from V and 0 bases from J, with 5 bases between. The CDR3 is made up of 14 amino acids. CDR1 is SGHVS, CDR2 FNYEAQ, per germline. Looking up the rest from reference TRBV7-6 and TRBJ2-3 gives the full variable domain: GAGVSQSPRYKVTKRGQDVALRCDPISGHVSLYWYRQALGQGPEFLTYFNYEAQQDKSGLPNDRFSAERPEGSISTLTIQRTEQRDSAMYRCASSLGTSTDTQYFGPGTRLTVL.

This clone occurred once. V is TRBV11-2 and J is TRBJ2-7; TRBD1 is a possible D gene (6 bases). CDR1 and CDR2 (germline): SGHAT, FQNNGV. There are 14 residues in the CDR3. V was clipped by 5 bases and J by 3 bases, with 14 bases between them. Here the CDR3 DNA reads TGTGCCAGCAGCCCGCAACCGGGACACTACGAGCAGTACTTC. It codes for CASSPQPGHYEQYF.